This TCR beta chain was sequenced for a study of cytomegalovirus exposure and HLA in healthy donors. The CDR3 is 16 residues long. The germline gives CDR1 GTSNPN, CDR2 SVGIG (reference sequence). V was trimmed by 4 bases and J by 4 bases, leaving 23 bases between them. The study ran its PCR with 60 Vbeta and 13 Jbeta primers. TCRdb keeps only in-frame clones here, not all; method: immunoSEQ multiplex PCR. The data show about 150,000 clones, 70% to 90% seen once. As for the donors, each was a healthy bone marrow donor. Donors sampled were nominally healthy, though unrecorded immune exposures were likely.

This TCR was sampled from a woman younger than 35 in good health and CMV-seronegative. Material for sequencing was PBMCs. The V gene is TRBV30, the J gene TRBJ2-7; a possible D gene is TRBD2 (6 bases). For the CDR3, the DNA is TGTGCCTGGACCACCCGGGGGAGGTTCGACCGGTACGAGCAGTACTTC. It specifies CAWTTRGRFDRYEQYF.